Listed here is a single TCR beta chain. Study processing details: Reference gene primer amplification yielded estimated nucleated cell counts. Assay used: immunoSEQ multiplex PCR; TCRdb lists only in-frame clones, some missing. Clone size and the V and J calls come from that table; the DNA yielded D and trimming. The data contain some 140,000 clones, approximately 85% of them seen just once; the ten biggest clones take up around 4.1%. The sample belongs to a study of blood T cell repertoires in COVID-19. Trimming pared 4 bases from V and 4 bases from J, leaving 9 bases between. CDR1 is KGHDR and CDR2 is SFDVKD in the germline V gene. CDR3 size: 13 residues.

The chain links TRBV24-1 to TRBJ1-2; D might be TRBD1 (5 bases). The sample comprised peripheral blood. This sequence was found in a human donor in a cohort sampled during active COVID-19. The CDR3 nucleotides are TGTGCCACCAGTGAGGACACGTTCTATGGCTACACCTTC. Amino acids: CATSEDTFYGYTF.